This entry features one TCR beta chain sequence. Its target is unknown. These data originate in a study of post-analysis software for immune sequencing data. Study-wide results and caveats: TRBV5-6, TRBV5-1 and TRBV20-1 were among roughly 5 TRBV segments more frequent in patients than controls. For normalized Chao1 diversity, multiple sclerosis patients scored significantly lower than controls did. F measure grouped same-batch samples tightly together.

The CDR3 is 13 residues long. Looked up from germline, CDR1 is MNHNS and CDR2 is SASEGT. Trimming stripped 4 bases from V and 2 bases from J, with 9 bases between. Researchers reported that TCR beta cDNA libraries carried unique molecular identifiers. Once about 0.85 to 11 million T cells were used, roughly 500,000 cDNA molecules resulted. TCRdb used MiXCR to reprocess the PCR reads, holding one entry per CDR3 protein. This table holds 650,000 to 850,000 distinct CDR3 sequences, approximately 57% found once. The sequenced sample consisted of blood. This sequence joins TRBV6-1 and TRBJ2-7, with D perhaps matching TRBD1 (6 bases). The TCR was taken from a girl aged 10-17 years with multiple sclerosis. CDR3 coding DNA: TGTGCCAGCAGTGCGGACAGACCCTACGAGCAGTACTTC. This translates into CASSADRPYEQYF.